This TCR beta chain was sequenced for a study of human T cells and chemical hapten exposure. This clonotype was recorded many times. The antigen remains undetermined. In the library, unique molecular identifiers were attached to individual cDNA molecules. TCRdb re-analysed the RACE reads in MiXCR, keeping a single row per CDR3 protein. The sample includes around 380,000 distinct CDR3 sequences, approximately 4.4% of them seen just once. Study-level points and caveats: PT1 expanded TCR numbers rose with patch test score. There was alopecia in the donors, so their immune response may differ from that of healthy people.

Germline CDR1 LGHDT, CDR2 YNNKEL (reference sequence). V shed 3 bases and J 10 bases; nucleotides not matched to a gene: 5. The CDR3 contains 13 residues. Time point described: patch test 1, 2 weeks after DPC sensitization. As to treatment: therapeutic diphenylcyclopropenone sensitization with weekly scalp DPC. Blood was collected ahead of every patch test applied. The rearrangement links TRBV3-1 to TRBJ2-1, with 8 bases that match TRBD2. The sample in question was whole blood, obtained in connection with sensitization to the hapten diphenylcyclopropenone (DPC). The sequence came from a woman in her forties or fifties with alopecia areata. Some clones in this sample may be carry-over from other donors' samples. The CDR3 DNA follows: TGTGCCAGCAGCCAGGGACTAGAGAAGGAGCAGTTCTTC. Its protein is CASSQGLEKEQFF.